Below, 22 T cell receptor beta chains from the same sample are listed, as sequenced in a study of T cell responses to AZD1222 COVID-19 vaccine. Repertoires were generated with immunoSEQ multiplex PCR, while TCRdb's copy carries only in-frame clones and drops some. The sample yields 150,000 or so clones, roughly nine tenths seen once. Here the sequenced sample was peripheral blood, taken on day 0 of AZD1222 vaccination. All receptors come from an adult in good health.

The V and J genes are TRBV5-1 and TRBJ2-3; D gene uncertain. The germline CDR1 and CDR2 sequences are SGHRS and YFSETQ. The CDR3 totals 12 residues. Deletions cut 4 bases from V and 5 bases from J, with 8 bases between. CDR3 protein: CASSRDGDTQYF. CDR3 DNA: TGCGCCAGCAGCCGCGATGGAGATACGCAGTATTTT.

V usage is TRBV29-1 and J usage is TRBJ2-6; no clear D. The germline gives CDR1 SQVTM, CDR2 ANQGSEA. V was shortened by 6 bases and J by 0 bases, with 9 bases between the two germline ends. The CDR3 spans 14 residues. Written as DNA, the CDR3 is TGCAGCGTAGCGCTTTACTCTGGGGCCAACGTCCTGACTTTC. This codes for CSVALYSGANVLTF.

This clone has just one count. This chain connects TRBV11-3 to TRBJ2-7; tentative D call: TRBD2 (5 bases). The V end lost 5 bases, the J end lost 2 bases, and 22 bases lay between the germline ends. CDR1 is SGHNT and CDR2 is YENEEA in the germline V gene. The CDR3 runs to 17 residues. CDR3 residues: CASSTRGNSRIPYEQYF. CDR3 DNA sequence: TGTGCCAGCAGCACCCGGGGAAACAGCCGTATCCCCTACGAGCAGTACTTC.

CDR3 residues: CASSGWTSGSQTSTDTQYF. CDR3 DNA sequence: TGTGCCAGCAGTGGGTGGACTAGCGGGAGCCAAACTAGCACAGATACGCAGTATTTT. The chain links TRBV6-1 to TRBJ2-3; 13 bases fit TRBD2. Trimming cost V 4 bases and J 0 bases; bases outside gene matches: 10. The CDR3 has 19 amino acids. CDR1 is MNHNS and CDR2 is SASEGT in the germline V gene.

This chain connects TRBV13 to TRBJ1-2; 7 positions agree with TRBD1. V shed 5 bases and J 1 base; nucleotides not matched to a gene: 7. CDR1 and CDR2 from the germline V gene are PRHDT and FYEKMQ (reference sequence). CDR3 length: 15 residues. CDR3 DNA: TGTGCCAGCAGCAACAGGGGTTTTATTAACTATGGCTACACCTTC. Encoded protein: CASSNRGFINYGYTF.

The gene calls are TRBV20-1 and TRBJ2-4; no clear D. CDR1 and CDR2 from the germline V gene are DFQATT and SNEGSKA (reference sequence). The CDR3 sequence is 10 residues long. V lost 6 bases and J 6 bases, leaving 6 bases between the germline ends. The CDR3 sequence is CSARLNIQYF. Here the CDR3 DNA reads TGCAGTGCAAGACTAAACATTCAGTACTTC.

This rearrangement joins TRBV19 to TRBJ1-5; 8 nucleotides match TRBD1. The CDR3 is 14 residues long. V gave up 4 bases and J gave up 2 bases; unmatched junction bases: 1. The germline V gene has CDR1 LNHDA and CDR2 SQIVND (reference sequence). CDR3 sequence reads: CASSTGGGNQPQHF. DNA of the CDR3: TGTGCCAGTAGTACAGGGGGCGGCAATCAGCCCCAGCATTTT.

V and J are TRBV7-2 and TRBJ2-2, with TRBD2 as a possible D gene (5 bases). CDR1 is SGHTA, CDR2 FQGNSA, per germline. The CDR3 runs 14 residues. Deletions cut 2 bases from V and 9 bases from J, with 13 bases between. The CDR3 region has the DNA TGTGCCAGCAGCTTATACCCAGGAGGAAGGGAGCTGTTTTTT. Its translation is CASSLYPGGRELFF.

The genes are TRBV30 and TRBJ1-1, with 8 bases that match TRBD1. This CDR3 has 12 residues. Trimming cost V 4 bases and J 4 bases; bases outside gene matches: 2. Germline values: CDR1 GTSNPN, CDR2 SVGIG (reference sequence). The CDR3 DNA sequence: TGTGCCTGGACCGGACAGGGCACTGAAGCTTTCTTT. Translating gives CAWTGQGTEAFF.

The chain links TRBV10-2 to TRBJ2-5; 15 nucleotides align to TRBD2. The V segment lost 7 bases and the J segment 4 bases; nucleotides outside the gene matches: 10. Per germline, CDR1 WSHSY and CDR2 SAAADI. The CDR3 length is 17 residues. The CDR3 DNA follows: TGCGCCAGCAACGGACTAGCGGGGGGGCCGAGTGGAGAGACCCAGTACTTC. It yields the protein CASNGLAGGPSGETQYF.

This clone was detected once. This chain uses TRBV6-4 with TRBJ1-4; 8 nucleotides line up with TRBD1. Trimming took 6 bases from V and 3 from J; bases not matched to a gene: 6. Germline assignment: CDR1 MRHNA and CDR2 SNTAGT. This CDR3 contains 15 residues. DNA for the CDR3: TGTGCCAGCAGCCCCGGACAGGGACCTAATGAAAAACTGTTTTTT. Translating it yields CASSPGQGPNEKLFF.

CDR3 amino acids: CASSQVHSPTYEQYF. CDR3 DNA: TGCGCCAGCAGCCAAGTGCACAGTCCTACCTACGAGCAGTACTTC. V gene TRBV4-3 combines with J gene TRBJ2-7; no clear D gene. The CDR3 loop spans 15 amino acids. The germline V and J ends were trimmed by 1 base and 2 bases, with 12 bases remaining between them. Germline lookup yields CDR1 LGHNA and CDR2 YSLEER.

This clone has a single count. The CDR3 DNA reads TGTGCCAGCAGCTTAGTATCGGGGGGGCACAATGAGCAGTTCTTC. Translation gives CASSLVSGGHNEQFF. The V and J genes are TRBV7-2 and TRBJ2-1; 8 nucleotides match TRBD2. With 1 base clipped from V and 5 bases from J, the junction kept 4 bases outside the gene matches. CDR3 length: 15 residues. Germline V gives CDR1 SGHTA, CDR2 FQGNSA.

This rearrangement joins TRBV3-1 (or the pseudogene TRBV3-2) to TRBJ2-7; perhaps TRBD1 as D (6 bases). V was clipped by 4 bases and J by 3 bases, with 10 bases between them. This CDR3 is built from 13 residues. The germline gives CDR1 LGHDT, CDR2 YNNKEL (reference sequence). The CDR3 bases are TGTGCCAGCAGCCGGACAGAAGGCTACGAGCAGTACTTC. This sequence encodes CASSRTEGYEQYF.

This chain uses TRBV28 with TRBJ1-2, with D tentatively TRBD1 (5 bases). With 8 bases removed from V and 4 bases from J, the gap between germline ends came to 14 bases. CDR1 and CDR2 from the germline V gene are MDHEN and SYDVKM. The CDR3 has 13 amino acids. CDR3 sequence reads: CASGEGEAYGYTF. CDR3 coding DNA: TGTGCCAGCGGTGAAGGGGAGGCCTATGGCTACACCTTC.

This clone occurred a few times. CDR3 nucleotide sequence: TGTGCCAGTAGTTCTCCAGACAGGCCGAACACCGGGGAGCTGTTTTTT. It codes for CASSSPDRPNTGELFF. The chain joins TRBV19 to TRBJ2-2, with D tentatively TRBD1 (6 bases). Germline CDR1 is LNHDA and CDR2 is SQIVND (reference sequence). The CDR3 loop spans 16 amino acids. V was pared by 5 bases and J by 0 bases, with 13 bases between. Supplemented by reference TRBV19 and TRBJ2-2, the full variable domain reads DGGITQSPKYLFRKEGQNVTLSCEQNLNHDAMYWYRQDPGQGLRLIYYSQIVNDFQKGDIAEGYSVSREKKESFPLTVTSAQKNPTAFYLCASSSPDRPNTGELFFGEGSRLTVL.

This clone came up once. DNA of the CDR3: TGTGCCAGCAGTGCCAGGACTGCCGCGGGTACGCAGTATTTT. Protein product: CASSARTAAGTQYF. V and J are TRBV2 and TRBJ2-3; a weak D match, TRBD2 (5 bases). V was pared by 4 bases and J by 8 bases, with 16 bases between. The length of the CDR3 is 14 residues. Germline CDR1 and CDR2: SNHLY and FYNNEI. The entire variable domain, with the rest obtained from reference TRBV2 and TRBJ2-3, is as follows: EPEVTQTPSHQVTQMGQEVILRCVPISNHLYFYWYRQILGQKVEFLVSFYNNEISEKSEIFDDQFSVERPDGSNFTLKIRSTKLEDSAMYFCASSARTAAGTQYFGPGTRLTVL.

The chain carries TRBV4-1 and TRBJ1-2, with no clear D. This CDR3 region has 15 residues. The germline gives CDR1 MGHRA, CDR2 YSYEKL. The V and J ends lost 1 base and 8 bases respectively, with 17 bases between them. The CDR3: CASSQVRARERGYTF. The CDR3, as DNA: TGCGCCAGCAGCCAAGTTAGAGCCCGTGAGAGGGGCTACACCTTC.

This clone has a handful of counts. CDR3 amino acids: CASRARGSGNTIYF. CDR3 nucleotide sequence: TGCGCCAGCAGGGCGAGGGGGTCTGGAAACACCATATATTTT. This chain connects TRBV5-1 to TRBJ1-3, with D possibly being TRBD1 (6 bases). The germline V gene encodes CDR1 SGHRS and CDR2 YFSETQ. CDR3 size: 14 residues. Trimming pared 5 bases from V and 1 base from J, leaving 10 bases between.

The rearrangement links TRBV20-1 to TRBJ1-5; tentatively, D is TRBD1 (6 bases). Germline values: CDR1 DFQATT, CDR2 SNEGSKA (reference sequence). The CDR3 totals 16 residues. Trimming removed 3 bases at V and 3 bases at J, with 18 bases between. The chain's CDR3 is CSASITGQVVNQPQHF. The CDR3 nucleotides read TGCAGTGCTAGTATCACAGGGCAGGTGGTCAATCAGCCCCAGCATTTT.

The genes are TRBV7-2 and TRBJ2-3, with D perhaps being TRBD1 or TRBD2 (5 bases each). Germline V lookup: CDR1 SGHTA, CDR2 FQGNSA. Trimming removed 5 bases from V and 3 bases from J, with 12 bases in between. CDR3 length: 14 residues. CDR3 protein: CASSRQGRTDTQYF. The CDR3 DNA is TGTGCCAGCAGCCGGCAGGGACGAACAGATACGCAGTATTTT.

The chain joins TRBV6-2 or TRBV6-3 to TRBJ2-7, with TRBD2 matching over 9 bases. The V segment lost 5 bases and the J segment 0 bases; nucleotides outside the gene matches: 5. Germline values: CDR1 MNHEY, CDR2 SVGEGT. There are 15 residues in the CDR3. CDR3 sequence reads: CASSPRTSVSYEQYF. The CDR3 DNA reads TGTGCCAGCAGTCCAAGGACTAGCGTCTCCTACGAGCAGTACTTC.